This T cell receptor (beta chain) stems from a study of Ad26.COV2.S vaccination and SARS-CoV-2 variants. Study context: Sample donor was a member of the COV1001 Ad26.COV2.S trial arm.

In the case of this clone: Its specificity is not known.

The assay was immunoSEQ multiplex PCR, and TCRdb's table has in-frame clones only and misses some. This table holds 300,000 to 400,000 clones, roughly 84% found once. Stated treatment: around 19 received Ad26.COV2.S at low or high dose, single or two shots; roughly five received placebo; per-sample allocation not given. Sampling occurred on day 63 after the first vaccine or placebo injection. CDR1 MGHDK and CDR2 SYGVNS come from the germline V gene. The CDR3 is 11 residues long. V shed 5 bases and J shed 4 bases, with 3 bases lying between them. Overall study findings and caveats: Spike-specific TCR breadth ran higher among vaccine recipients than placebo recipients.

This specimen consisted of peripheral blood, obtained in a trial of Ad26.COV2.S vaccine versus placebo. V usage is TRBV25-1 and J usage is TRBJ2-1; D unresolved. This clonotype was sampled from a person aged 18 to 65 who received the Ad26.COV2.S COVID-19 vaccine or a placebo. Here the CDR3 DNA reads TGTGCCAGCAGTATATACAATGAGCAGTTCTTC. It codes for CASSIYNEQFF.